This section outlines one T cell receptor (beta chain) sequence together with its context. The data were obtained in a study of OX40 agonist ivuxolimab in advanced cancers. TCRdb's copy holds only in-frame clones and misses some; the assay was immunoSEQ multiplex PCR. This table holds about 14,000 clones, around three quarters found once. This CDR3 is built from 12 residues. V gave up 6 bases and J gave up 5 bases, with 12 bases separating them. CDR1 is SGDLS, CDR2 YYNGEE, per germline. This clonotype was obtained from an adult with an advanced solid tumor such as melanoma, head and neck, liver or kidney cancer. The input for sequencing was CD4+ or CD8+ T cells sorted from blood, taken in a trial of the OX40 agonist ivuxolimab. V and J are TRBV9 and TRBJ2-7; D is perhaps TRBD2 (5 bases). CDR3 amino acids: CASNESGHEQYF. The CDR3 DNA follows: TGTGCCAGCAACGAAAGCGGCCACGAGCAGTACTTC. The full variable domain, rest sourced from reference TRBV9 and TRBJ2-7, is DSGVTQTPKHLITATGQRVTLRCSPRSGDLSVYWYQQSLDQGLQFLIQYYNGEERAKGNILERFSAQQFPDLHSELNLSSLELGDSALYFCASNESGHEQYFGPGTRLTVT.